The next 15 T cell receptor beta chains were all read from a single sample in a study of blood T cell repertoires in COVID-19. Clones were sequenced by immunoSEQ multiplex PCR, and TCRdb holds only the in-frame ones, with some missing. The data show hundreds of thousands of clones, about 87% seen once. The sample taken for sequencing was peripheral blood. These receptors originate from a woman under 30 with acute or convalescent COVID-19.

The chain employs TRBV18 and TRBJ1-3, with unresolved D. The CDR3 has 15 amino acids. From germline, CDR1 is KGHSH and CDR2 LQKENI. V lost 3 bases and J lost 0, with 9 bases in between. DNA of the CDR3: TGTGCCAGCTCACCCAGTGGAGACTCTGGAAACACCATATATTTT. Translating it yields CASSPSGDSGNTIYF.

The DNA of the CDR3 is TGCAGCGTGGACAGGGGGCGATCTGAAGCTTTCTTT. Its protein is CSVDRGRSEAFF. This rearrangement joins TRBV29-1 to TRBJ1-1; 11 positions match TRBD1. This CDR3 is 12 amino acids long. V dropped 6 bases and J dropped 6; count of bases not matched to a gene: 3. Germline-derived CDR1 and CDR2 are SQVTM and ANQGSEA.

This chain links TRBV3-1 (or the pseudogene TRBV3-2) with TRBJ1-1; 8 bases are shared with TRBD1. Germline values: CDR1 LGHDT, CDR2 YNNKEL (reference sequence). The CDR3 runs 14 residues. Trimming removed 4 bases from V and 1 base from J; junction bases left unmatched: 2. Written as DNA, the CDR3 is TGTGCCAGCAGCCCGGACAGGGAGAACACTGAAGCTTTCTTT. Translation: CASSPDRENTEAFF.

V usage is TRBV9 and J usage is TRBJ1-4, with 7 positions matching TRBD1. J was trimmed by 10 bases and V by 3 bases; bases with no gene match: 3. CDR1 and CDR2 (germline): SGDLS, YYNGEE. This CDR3 contains 12 residues. CDR3 in DNA: TGTGCCAGCAGCGGACAGGGCGGAAAACTGTTTTTT. It specifies CASSGQGGKLFF.

CDR3 amino acids: CASSPTGTSLYGYTF. In DNA form, the CDR3 reads TGTGCCAGCAGCCCGACAGGGACTTCTCTCTATGGCTACACCTTC. The rearrangement links TRBV7-2 to TRBJ1-2, with 7 bases that match TRBD1. Germline V CDR1 and CDR2: SGHTA, FQGNSA. Trimming took 5 bases from V and 4 from J; bases not matched to a gene: 10. The CDR3 has 15 amino acids. Variable domain in full (rest from reference TRBV7-2 and TRBJ1-2): GAGVSQSPSNKVTEKGKDVELRCDPISGHTALYWYRQSLGQGLEFLIYFQGNSAPDKSGLPSDRFSAERTGGSVSTLTIQRTQQEDSAVYLCASSPTGTSLYGYTFGSGTRLTVV.

This sequence joins TRBV12-5 and TRBJ1-5, with 7 nucleotides matching TRBD1. V trimming: 6 bases; J trimming: 3 bases; junction bases outside the gene matches: 8. Germline lookup yields CDR1 LGHNT and CDR2 FRNRAP. The CDR3 consists of 15 residues. CDR3 nucleotides: TGTGCTAGTGGCCCGGGACAGACCTCCAATCAGCCCCAGCATTTT. Its protein is CASGPGQTSNQPQHF.

The gene calls are TRBV2 and TRBJ1-2; 8 nucleotides line up with TRBD1. J gave up 5 bases and V 6 bases, and 17 bases lay outside the gene matches. This CDR3 is 17 amino acids long. In germline, CDR1 is SNHLY, CDR2 FYNNEI. CDR3 DNA: TGTGCCAGCAGCGAACCGACCGGACAGGGAGAAGAATATGGCTACACCTTC. It specifies CASSEPTGQGEEYGYTF.

V usage is TRBV2 and J usage is TRBJ1-1; D gene unclear. Trimming took 7 bases from V and 7 from J, leaving 19 bases between them. The CDR3 contains 14 residues. Germline V gene lookup returns CDR1 SNHLY and CDR2 FYNNEI. This CDR3 reads CASKGGPGSNEAFF. The CDR3, as DNA: TGTGCCAGCAAAGGAGGACCGGGGTCAAATGAAGCTTTCTTT.

This sequence joins TRBV7-9 and TRBJ2-6; D is unresolved. The germline gives CDR1 SEHNR, CDR2 FQNEAQ (reference sequence). Trimming left V 5 bases short and J 4 bases short, with 6 bases between. The CDR3 sequence is 13 residues long. The CDR3, as DNA: TGTGCCAGCAGCGGCTGGGGGGCCAACGTCCTGACTTTC. Its protein is CASSGWGANVLTF.

The chain uses TRBV4-1 and TRBJ1-4; TRBD1 aligns across 7 bases. Germline V gene data show CDR1 as MGHRA and CDR2 as YSYEKL. With V trimmed by 1 base and J by 8 bases, 4 bases remained unmatched. The CDR3 runs 14 residues. The CDR3 bases are TGCGCCAGCAGCCAAGGGACAGGCGGGGAAAAACTGTTTTTT. Protein: CASSQGTGGEKLFF.

The V gene is TRBV27, the J gene TRBJ2-5; D is perhaps TRBD2 (6 bases). This CDR3 has 16 residues. Trimming removed 10 bases from V and 3 bases from J, with 24 bases in between. Germline CDR1 and CDR2: MNHEY and SMNVEV (reference sequence). CDR3 protein: CATNGAVDGGEETQYF. The DNA for the CDR3 is TGTGCCACTAACGGTGCGGTAGACGGAGGGGAAGAGACCCAGTACTTC.

V gene TRBV6-5 combines with J gene TRBJ1-4, with D possibly matching TRBD1 (5 bases). The CDR3 length is 13 residues. CDR1 is MNHEY, CDR2 SVGAGI, per germline. V was clipped by 10 bases and J by 5 bases, with 14 bases between them. DNA of the CDR3: TGTGCCACCAGGCGGGGGGGGAATGAAAAACTGTTTTTT. It codes for CATRRGGNEKLFF.

V usage is TRBV4-1 and J usage is TRBJ2-6, with 7 bases identical to TRBD2. The CDR3 extends over 22 amino acids. Losses at the gene ends were 0 bases for V and 0 bases for J; bases not matched to a gene: 17. CDR1 is MGHRA and CDR2 is YSYEKL in the germline V gene. The CDR3 reads CASSQEGSSAGFSFSGANVLTF. CDR3 in DNA: TGCGCCAGCAGCCAAGAGGGATCATCAGCGGGGTTTTCCTTCTCTGGGGCCAACGTCCTGACTTTC.

The rearrangement uses TRBV19 and TRBJ1-6; the D gene is possibly TRBD1 (6 bases). Looked up from germline, CDR1 is LNHDA and CDR2 is SQIVND (reference sequence). V was trimmed by 4 bases and J by 7 bases, leaving 11 bases between them. There are 14 residues in the CDR3. The CDR3 loop is CASSNRVKNSPLHF. The CDR3 nucleotides are TGTGCCAGTAGTAACAGGGTAAAAAATTCACCCCTCCACTTT.

The chain is built from TRBV7-9 and TRBJ2-7; D is perhaps TRBD1 (6 bases). V shed 3 bases and J shed 3 bases, with 18 bases lying between them. The CDR3 length is 16 residues. Germline lookup yields CDR1 SEHNR and CDR2 FQNEAQ (reference sequence). In nucleotides, the CDR3 is TGTGCCAGCAGCTTTGAGTCATCAACAGGGCGCTACGAGCAGTACTTC. As protein: CASSFESSTGRYEQYF.